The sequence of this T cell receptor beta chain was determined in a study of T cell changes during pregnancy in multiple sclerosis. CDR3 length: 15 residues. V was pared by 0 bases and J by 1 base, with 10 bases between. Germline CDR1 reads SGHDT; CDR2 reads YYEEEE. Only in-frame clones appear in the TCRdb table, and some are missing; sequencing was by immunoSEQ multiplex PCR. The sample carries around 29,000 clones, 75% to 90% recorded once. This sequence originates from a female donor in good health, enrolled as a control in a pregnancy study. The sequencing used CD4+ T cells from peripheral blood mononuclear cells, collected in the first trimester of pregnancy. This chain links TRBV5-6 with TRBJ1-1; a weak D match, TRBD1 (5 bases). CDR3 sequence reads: CASSLAQGGNTEAFF. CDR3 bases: TGTGCCAGCAGCTTGGCTCAGGGAGGGAACACTGAAGCTTTCTTT.